This T cell receptor beta chain was observed in a study of blood T cells in healthy people across ages. Findings of the study overall: When set beside aged donors, long-lived donors presented more naive CD4+ cells and higher diversity. Strong correlation linked observed beta diversity and percent naive T cells.

The CDR3 consists of 13 residues. Germline loops: CDR1 MDHEN, CDR2 SYDVKM. V gave up 7 bases and J gave up 9 bases; unmatched junction bases: 8. Primers used in a second PCR of about 6 to 11 cycles were a sample-barcoded 5' primer and a J-beta primer mix. Every cDNA was tagged by a template-switch adaptor with 12 random nucleotides. Each CDR3 protein is one row after TCRdb ran MiXCR on the 5' RACE reads. The sample carries approximately 800,000 distinct CDR3 sequences, 56% recorded once. As to this clonotype: Its cognate antigen is unknown.

The receptor was derived from a man aged 40-50 years in good health. Sequencing was carried out using blood. This chain links TRBV28 with TRBJ1-2; 10 bases map to TRBD1. The CDR3 DNA reads as TGTGCCAGCATTAAGGGGACAGGGGTTAGCTACACCTTC. Amino acid sequence: CASIKGTGVSYTF.